Sequencing of this T cell receptor beta chain was carried out in a study of blood T cells in healthy people across ages. Study findings and constraints: Roughly linear age-related decline in beta diversity appeared, significant by age 40. It was the long-lived donors that had more naive CD4+ cells and higher diversity than aged donors. The percentage of naive T cells correlated strongly with TCR beta diversity.

Concerning this clonotype: Antigen specificity is unknown.

Together with a sample-barcoded 5' primer, a J-beta primer mix was included in a second PCR lasting roughly 7 to 11 cycles. One entry per CDR3 protein results from TCRdb running MiXCR on the 5' RACE reads. The sample holds about 970,000 distinct CDR3 sequences; roughly 47% are singletons and the top ten take 20% to 25%. V gave up 3 bases and J gave up 7 bases, with 15 bases separating them. This CDR3 is 14 amino acids long. Germline V CDR1 and CDR2: LGHNA, YSLEER. The V call is TRBV4-3, the J call TRBJ1-2; possibly TRBD1 for D (5 bases). Material for sequencing was blood. This TCR was sampled from a woman aged 60-75 years in good health. CDR3 protein: CASSQSMSGLGYTF. CDR3 coding DNA: TGCGCCAGCAGCCAGAGCATGTCGGGGCTTGGCTACACCTTC.